What follows are 26 T cell receptor beta chains derived from one specimen sequenced in a study of response to subunit inactivated influenza vaccine. Using its own MiXCR run on the RT-PCR reads, TCRdb lists one record per CDR3 protein. The sample has about 480,000 distinct CDR3 sequences, 10% to 15% seen once. The material sequenced was PBMCs from blood, taken about 40 days after vaccination. The origin of the receptors is a man in his forties or fifties who received an inactivated influenza vaccine.

This clonotype was detected only a few times. This sequence joins TRBV28 and TRBJ2-1; 12 nucleotides line up with TRBD2. The CDR3 has 18 residues. The germline V gene has CDR1 MDHEN and CDR2 SYDVKM. Trimming took 6 bases from V and 2 from J; bases not matched to a gene: 11. Written as DNA, the CDR3 is TGTGCCAGCAGGCCCTCTGTTTCTAGCGGGAGGGCCTACAATGAGCAGTTCTTC. Its translation: CASRPSVSSGRAYNEQFF.

The chain joins TRBV7-9 to TRBJ2-5; D gene ambiguous. Germline CDR1 is SEHNR and CDR2 is FQNEAQ (reference sequence). This CDR3 is 13 amino acids long. V dropped 5 bases and J dropped 2 bases, with 9 bases sitting between them. The CDR3 protein is CASSPFPQETQYF. In nucleotides, the CDR3 is TGTGCCAGCAGCCCTTTTCCTCAAGAGACCCAGTACTTC.

The rearrangement links TRBV13 to TRBJ1-1, with D possibly being TRBD1 (5 bases). The CDR3 covers 14 residues. Germline CDR1 and CDR2: PRHDT and FYEKMQ (reference sequence). Trimming pared 2 bases from V and 4 bases from J, leaving 11 bases between. CDR3 sequence: CASSLRGWSTEAFF. The CDR3 DNA sequence: TGTGCCAGCAGCTTACGGGGCTGGAGCACTGAAGCTTTCTTT.

This clonotype appeared a few times. CDR3: CASSVATKWETQYF. The CDR3 coding sequence is TGTGCCAGCAGCGTAGCTACAAAGTGGGAGACGCAGTATTTT. The rearrangement joins TRBV9 to TRBJ2-3; TRBD2 might be the D (5 bases). V lost 0 bases and J lost 9, with 14 bases in between. Germline assignment: CDR1 SGDLS and CDR2 YYNGEE. The CDR3 is made up of 14 amino acids.

This clonotype has just a few counts. The genes are TRBV12-3 or TRBV12-4 and TRBJ1-2; 8 bases agree with TRBD1. After removal of 6 bases from V and 7 bases from J, the junction contained 10 bases not matched to a gene. The CDR3 extends over 14 amino acids. The CDR3 DNA is TGTGCCAGCAGCCGGGGGACAGGCGGTGGTGGCTACACCTTC. Protein sequence: CASSRGTGGGGYTF.

J is TRBJ2-5 and V is TRBV7-8; 10 nucleotides line up with TRBD1. With 6 bases clipped from V and 4 bases from J, the junction kept 5 bases outside the gene matches. The V gene's germline CDR1 is SGHVS and CDR2 FQNEAQ. The CDR3 sequence is 14 residues long. CDR3 protein: CASRLGTGVETQYF. The CDR3 region has the DNA TGTGCCAGCAGACTCGGGACAGGGGTAGAGACCCAGTACTTC.

The chain employs TRBV10-2 and TRBJ2-7; the D gene could be TRBD1 or TRBD2 (5 bases each). The CDR3 is 12 amino acids. CDR1 is WSHSY and CDR2 is SAAADI in the germline V gene. The V gene lost 7 bases and the J gene lost 2 bases, with 9 bases spanning the gap. DNA of the CDR3: TGCGCCAGCACGGGGACCCCCTACGAGCAGTACTTC. As protein: CASTGTPYEQYF.

V is TRBV7-2 and J is TRBJ2-3; TRBD1 agrees at 7 bases. The germline V gene has CDR1 SGHTA and CDR2 FQGNSA. The J segment lost 11 bases and the V segment lost 2 bases, leaving 4 bases of the junction unmatched. CDR3 size: 12 residues. The CDR3 sequence is CASSLSWTGQYF. Here the CDR3 DNA reads TGTGCCAGCAGCTTATCATGGACAGGGCAGTATTTT.

The gene calls are TRBV4-3 and TRBJ1-5; 10 positions agree with TRBD1. From germline, CDR1 is LGHNA and CDR2 YSLEER. The CDR3 has 18 amino acids. Unmatched junction bases numbered 5, after V lost 0 bases and J lost 0 bases. CDR3 loop: CASSQDWTGGFSNQPQHF. CDR3 DNA: TGCGCCAGCAGCCAAGACTGGACAGGGGGATTTAGCAATCAGCCCCAGCATTTT.

V usage is TRBV12-3 or TRBV12-4 and J usage is TRBJ2-2; D remains ambiguous. The V end was cut by 7 bases, the J end by 2 bases, with 11 bases between. The CDR3 runs 14 residues. CDR3 sequence (DNA): TGTGCCAGCACTCCTCGTCCAAACACCGGGGAGCTGTTTTTT. It codes for CASTPRPNTGELFF.

V gene TRBV28 combines with J gene TRBJ2-1, with 9 bases aligning to TRBD1. The V gene's germline CDR1 is MDHEN and CDR2 SYDVKM. The V segment lost 2 bases and the J segment 14 bases; nucleotides outside the gene matches: 7. This CDR3 comprises 13 residues. The CDR3 sequence is CASSLQKGTGKFF. CDR3 bases: TGTGCCAGCAGTTTACAAAAAGGGACAGGGAAGTTCTTC.

This clonotype was seen at least ten times. The rearrangement joins TRBV5-1 to TRBJ1-1, with 11 bases fitting TRBD1. With 4 bases clipped from V and 0 bases from J, the junction kept 5 bases outside the gene matches. Per the germline V gene, CDR1 is SGHRS and CDR2 is YFSETQ. The CDR3 consists of 16 residues. The CDR3 nucleotides are TGCGCCAGCAGCCCTAGGACAGGGGGCTTGAACACTGAAGCTTTCTTT. Translating it yields CASSPRTGGLNTEAFF.

The chain links TRBV21-1 to TRBJ2-5; TRBD2 is taken as the D call from the table, unchecked against the DNA. TRBV21-1 is a pseudogene locus. The CDR3 covers 16 residues. The CDR3 bases are TGTGCCAGCACCTCACCCAAAAGGGCTACGGAAGAGACCCAGTACTTC. Amino acids: CASTSPKRATEETQYF.

The V and J genes are TRBV5-6 and TRBJ2-2, with D possibly matching TRBD2 (5 bases). The length of the CDR3 is 15 residues. The germline V and J ends were trimmed by 0 bases and 7 bases, with 13 bases remaining between them. CDR1 is SGHDT, CDR2 YYEEEE, per germline. The CDR3 coding sequence is TGTGCCAGCAGCTTGGGCGGCCTAGCAGTCGGGGAGCTGTTTTTT. Translated, it gives CASSLGGLAVGELFF.

The V and J genes are TRBV28 and TRBJ2-1, with 7 nucleotides matching TRBD1. The ends lost 3 bases at V and 4 bases at J; junction bases unmatched: 9. Per germline, CDR1 MDHEN and CDR2 SYDVKM. There are 16 residues in the CDR3. The CDR3 coding sequence is TGTGCCAGCAGTTTGGGACAGCGTCTCCTTTACAATGAGCAGTTCTTC. It encodes CASSLGQRLLYNEQFF.

This clonotype was seen only a few times. V gene TRBV6-2 or TRBV6-3 combines with J gene TRBJ1-6; 11 bases fit TRBD1. The germline gives CDR1 MNHEY, CDR2 SVGEGT. The CDR3 contains 18 residues. V dropped 0 bases and J dropped 14; count of bases not matched to a gene: 15. The CDR3 region is CASSYSKDRDRGYSALHF. CDR3 nucleotides: TGTGCCAGCAGTTACTCGAAGGACCGGGACAGGGGGTATTCGGCCCTCCACTTT.

In its sample, this clonotype was seen a few times. V usage is TRBV20-1 and J usage is TRBJ2-6; 10 nucleotides align to TRBD2. The germline V gene encodes CDR1 DFQATT and CDR2 SNEGSKA (reference sequence). CDR3 length equals 19 residues. The junction had 13 bases not matched to a gene; V was cut back by 3 bases and J by 2 bases. Here the CDR3 reads CSASPRGLAGETGANVLTF. The DNA for the CDR3 is TGCAGTGCTAGCCCCAGGGGGCTAGCGGGGGAAACTGGGGCCAACGTCCTGACTTTC.

This chain joins TRBV5-1 and TRBJ2-3, with 9 nucleotides matching TRBD2. Germline lookup yields CDR1 SGHRS and CDR2 YFSETQ. With 4 bases clipped from V and 11 bases from J, the junction kept 14 bases outside the gene matches. The CDR3 has 15 amino acids. Here the CDR3 reads CASSLGTSRARGQYF. The CDR3 DNA is TGCGCCAGCAGCCTAGGGACTAGCAGGGCGAGAGGGCAGTATTTT.

This clonotype was found a few times. The chain joins TRBV4-1 to TRBJ1-5; 9 bases are shared with TRBD1. CDR1 and CDR2 from the germline V gene are MGHRA and YSYEKL. This CDR3 spans 17 amino acids. V was clipped by 2 bases and J by 5 bases; unmatched bases: 10. The CDR3 region is CASSQSQGARVDQPQHF. The CDR3, as DNA: TGCGCCAGCAGCCAATCACAGGGGGCCCGAGTGGATCAGCCCCAGCATTTT.

The V call is TRBV20-1, the J call TRBJ2-3; 9 nucleotides align to TRBD2. CDR1 and CDR2 from the germline V gene are DFQATT and SNEGSKA (reference sequence). This CDR3 region has 17 residues. V was pared by 1 base and J by 2 bases, with 10 bases of the junction left unmatched. CDR3 sequence reads: CSARANALAGHTDTQYF. The CDR3 nucleotides read TGCAGTGCTAGAGCGAATGCCCTAGCGGGGCACACAGATACGCAGTATTTT.

This clonotype was counted between two and nine times. The V and J genes are TRBV28 and TRBJ1-1, with D maybe TRBD1 (5 bases). The CDR3 spans 15 residues. The ends were cut back, 10 bases at V and 5 bases at J, with 23 bases in the middle. Germline V lookup: CDR1 MDHEN, CDR2 SYDVKM. Here the CDR3 DNA reads TGTGCCACCACTCTTTTGAGGGGCGCGACTACTGAAGCTTTCTTT. It translates to CATTLLRGATTEAFF. The entire variable domain, with the rest obtained from reference TRBV28 and TRBJ1-1, is as follows: DVKVTQSSRYLVKRTGEKVFLECVQDMDHENMFWYRQDPGLGLRLIYFSYDVKMKEKGDIPEGYSVSREKKERFSLILESASTNQTSMYLCATTLLRGATTEAFFGQGTRLTVV.

The chain joins TRBV7-9 to TRBJ1-2, with D perhaps matching TRBD1 (6 bases). Trimming pared 6 bases from V and 7 bases from J, leaving 15 bases between. The CDR3 contains 13 residues. Germline CDR1 and CDR2: SEHNR and FQNEAQ (reference sequence). The CDR3 region is CASSKTGFVGYTF. CDR3 coding DNA: TGTGCCAGCAGTAAAACAGGGTTTGTTGGCTACACCTTC.

This clonotype showed up just a few times. The V gene is TRBV7-8, the J gene TRBJ2-7; 8 nucleotides match TRBD1. From germline, CDR1 is SGHVS and CDR2 FQNEAQ. CDR3 length: 15 residues. V shed 5 bases and J 2 bases; nucleotides not matched to a gene: 8. CDR3 amino acids: CASSPDREKAYEQYF. DNA of the CDR3: TGTGCCAGCAGCCCGGACAGGGAGAAGGCCTACGAGCAGTACTTC.

The chain combines TRBV5-1 with TRBJ2-3; tentative D call: TRBD1 (5 bases). There are 16 residues in the CDR3. Per germline, CDR1 SGHRS and CDR2 YFSETQ. The V gene lost 5 bases and the J gene lost 1 base, with 17 bases spanning the gap. The CDR3 DNA reads TGCGCCAGCAGAATAGACAGCGTCTCGGGCACAGATACGCAGTATTTT. Translating gives CASRIDSVSGTDTQYF.

The chain uses TRBV29-1 and TRBJ2-3; 7 bases fit TRBD1. The CDR3 totals 13 residues. Germline lookup yields CDR1 SQVTM and CDR2 ANQGSEA. With 6 bases clipped from V and 5 bases from J, the junction kept 8 bases outside the gene matches. CDR3 DNA sequence: TGCAGCGTCAGGACAGGCGGGCAAGATACGCAGTATTTT. This translates into CSVRTGGQDTQYF.

The chain carries TRBV7-2 and TRBJ2-5; possibly TRBD2 for D (5 bases). CDR1 SGHTA and CDR2 FQGNSA come from the germline V gene. V was shortened by 2 bases and J by 5 bases, with 12 bases between the two germline ends. The CDR3 loop spans 14 amino acids. CDR3: CASSLFGRGETQYF. The CDR3, as DNA: TGTGCCAGCAGCTTATTCGGGCGCGGGGAGACCCAGTACTTC.